The TCR beta chain described here comes from a study of T cell repertoires in cytomegalovirus infection. Study-level background: Use of recently identified HLA-C-restricted and well-studied HLA-B-restricted CMV epitopes was part of the study. Public signatures in TCR beta pointed to CMV infection and matching HLA type.

TCRdb analysed the reads with MiXCR anew, one entry per CDR3 protein. The sample gives 570,000 or so distinct CDR3 sequences, about 40% of which show up once; around 48% is in the top ten. Study-wide results and limits: Individuals carrying CMV plus the relevant HLA were identified by cumulative frequency of public TCR beta families.

As regards this clonotype: Its antigen is currently unknown.

Germline CDR1 LNHDA, CDR2 SQIVND (reference sequence). Trimming took 7 bases from V and 6 from J, leaving 19 bases between them. This CDR3 contains 15 residues. Material: cultured PBMCs, obtained from culture after CMV antigen stimulation. The chain has TRBV19 and TRBJ2-1, with a possible D match to TRBD2 (6 bases). This TCR was recovered from a human donor in good health (CMV status not recorded). Some clones in this sample may be carry-over from other donors' samples. CDR3 sequence reads: CASTFRGAGLNEQFF. In DNA form, the CDR3 reads TGTGCCAGTACGTTCCGGGGAGCGGGTCTCAATGAGCAGTTCTTC.